This T cell receptor beta chain was obtained from a study of human T cells and chemical hapten exposure. Looking at the study overall: Chiefly women, the patients showed alopecia areata, totalis or universalis. Study-level points and caveats: Patch test scores rose with PT1 expanded TCR counts, a positive correlation.

Original processing methods: A typical sample had 93,000 or so TCRs, with about 23,224 to 700,000 overall. TCRdb reanalysed the RACE reads using MiXCR and keeps one entry per CDR3 protein. The V and J calls shown here were made by TCRdb, not taken from the authors' results. The profile covers 360,000 or so distinct CDR3 sequences, with 6% to 7% appearing a single time and around 6.1% taken by the ten largest. Worth noting for this clonotype: The antigen remains unidentified.

Time point reported: patch test 2, 6 weeks after DPC sensitization. The sample's treatment: therapeutic diphenylcyclopropenone sensitization with weekly scalp DPC. The receptor's source is a woman under 30 with alopecia areata. Some clones in this sample may be carry-over from other donors' samples. Sequencing used whole blood, obtained in connection with sensitization to the hapten diphenylcyclopropenone (DPC).

The CDR3 DNA is TGTGCCAGCAGCACCTGGACAGGGGCCTACGAGCAGTACTTC. Translation: CASSTWTGAYEQYF. The rearrangement uses TRBV5-4 and TRBJ2-7; 9 nucleotides line up with TRBD1. In germline, CDR1 is SGHNT, CDR2 YYREEE (reference sequence). The CDR3 extends over 14 amino acids. The trim removed 4 bases at V and 2 bases at J, leaving 4 bases unmatched. The variable domain in full, with the rest retrieved from reference TRBV5-4 and TRBJ2-7, is ETGVTQSPTHLIKTRGQQVTLRCSSQSGHNTVSWYQQALGQGPQFIFQYYREEENGRGNFPPRFSGLQFPNYSSELNVNALELDDSALYLCASSTWTGAYEQYFGPGTRLTVT.